This T cell receptor beta chain originates from a study of Graves' ophthalmopathy and Graves' hyperthyroidism. RNA transcripts yielded amplified TCR beta CDR3 regions. Following a first-round RT-PCR that used HTBI primers, a second-round multiplex PCR was carried out. TCRdb reprocessed the multiplex PCR reads via MiXCR and lists one record per CDR3 protein. The sample includes 650,000 to 800,000 distinct CDR3 sequences, just over 40% of them seen just once. With 3 bases removed from V and 3 bases from J, the gap between germline ends came to 9 bases. CDR1 is LGHDT, CDR2 YNNKEL, per germline (reference sequence). This CDR3 comprises 13 residues.

Source material: peripheral blood. The V call is TRBV3-1, the J call TRBJ2-7; unclear D gene. This TCR was recovered from an adult man with Graves' ophthalmopathy. CDR3 sequence (DNA): TGTGCCAGCAGCCACAGGAGTTTCTACGAGCAGTACTTC. Protein: CASSHRSFYEQYF.